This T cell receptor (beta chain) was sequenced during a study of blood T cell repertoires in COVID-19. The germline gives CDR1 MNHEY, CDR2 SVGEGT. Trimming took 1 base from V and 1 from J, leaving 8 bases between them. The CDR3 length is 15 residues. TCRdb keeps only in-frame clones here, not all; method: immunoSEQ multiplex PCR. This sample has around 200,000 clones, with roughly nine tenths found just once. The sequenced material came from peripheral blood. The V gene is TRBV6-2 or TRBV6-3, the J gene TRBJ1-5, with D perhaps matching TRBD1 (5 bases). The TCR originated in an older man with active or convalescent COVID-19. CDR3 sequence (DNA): TGTGCCAGCAGTTACTTGTCAGGGAGCAATCAGCCCCAGCATTTT. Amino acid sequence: CASSYLSGSNQPQHF.